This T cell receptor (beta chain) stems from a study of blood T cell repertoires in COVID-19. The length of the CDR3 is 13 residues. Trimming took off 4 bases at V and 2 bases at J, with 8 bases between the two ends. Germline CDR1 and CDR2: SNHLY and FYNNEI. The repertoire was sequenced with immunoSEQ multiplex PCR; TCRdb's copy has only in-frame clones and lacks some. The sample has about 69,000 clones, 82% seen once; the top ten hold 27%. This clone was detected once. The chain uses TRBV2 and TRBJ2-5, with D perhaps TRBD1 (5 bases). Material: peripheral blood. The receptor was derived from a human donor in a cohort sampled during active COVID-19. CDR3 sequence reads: CASSVGPQETQYF. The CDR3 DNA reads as TGTGCCAGCAGTGTGGGGCCGCAAGAGACCCAGTACTTC.